The entry below describes one T cell receptor beta chain. No antigen is known for it. No base-level quality is on record; no much larger clone is a single base apart. These data come from a study of cytomegalovirus exposure and HLA in healthy donors (dated by TCRdb to the late 2010s). Describing the broader study: An earlier analysis of several hundred of the donors reported 250 to 300 Gb of sequence data and roughly 110 million unique TCR beta sequences from 150 million to 200 million T cells. Typing coverage varied by locus: 629-630 donors for A, B, C, DRB1 and DQB1; around 560 for DQA1; over 600 for DPA1; roughly 450 for DPB1. In addition to the first cohort of 666 subjects, a separate validation cohort of under 150 different subjects was used. In a later analysis, previously published TCR beta repertoires from about 640 donors were re-analyzed and high-resolution HLA genotyping was added so that TCR occurrence patterns could be studied. HLA typing covered class I and class II loci at four-digit resolution. The aim of the study was to test whether cataloging public T cell receptors could identify signatures of past pathogen exposure. The T cell repertoires of several hundred subjects were profiled by immunosequencing and related to cytomegalovirus serostatus. Genome-wide SNP genotypes for about three fifths of the roughly 670 donors were used in a later genetic analysis, which treated that subset as a discovery cohort. Of the roughly 400 genotyped donors, approximately 80% fell in the genetic ancestry cluster associated with self-reported Caucasian donors. High-throughput TCR immunosequencing, statistical association of individual TCRs with disease status, and machine learning were combined to predict cytomegalovirus infection status. Approximately 310 gigabases of sequencing data and approximately 91 million unique TCR sequences made up an early release that covered 500 to 650 HLA-typed donors. Every discovery cohort repertoire had been produced on one sequencing platform. Among about 370 genotyped donors of the cohort, an average of approximately 240,000 unique TCR beta nucleotide sequences was sequenced per donor, of which about 18% were non-productive. Four or five DR-DQ haplotypes were handled as single units for association and clustering because linkage in the cohort was strong. An earlier analysis of about 620 of the donors applied high-throughput TCR beta sequencing to assess whether each TCR beta V gene segment acted as functional or pseudogenic. Alongside the repertoire data, information on donor age, sex, ethnicity and CMV serostatus was compiled. In the later analysis, no new phenotypic data were used to find candidate immune exposures; instead, reliance was placed on TCR beta sequences and their occurrence across donors.

Paper-wide results and their limitations: Because some donors lacked HLA typing at each locus, the association tests relied only on the typed subset. Correlated functional status among segregating V segments might be attributable to linkage disequilibrium, but an unknown experimental factor could not be ruled out. Immune exposure information for the cohort was limited to CMV serostatus. Compared with equally common non-associated chains, HLA-associated TCR beta chains in a later analysis were more clonally expanded and had lower generation probabilities. The cohort was sequenced for TCR beta chains only, and without alpha or paired-chain data the features that could be detected were limited. Most CMV-associated TCR beta chains appeared to be HLA-restricted in a later analysis, and the HLA associations seemed to be driven largely by CMV exposure. In a later genetic analysis, a missense DCLRE1C variant was associated with V-gene and J-gene trimming of TCR beta chains, and the association was replicated in an independent cohort. The study listed 150 to 200 TCR beta chains as associated with cytomegalovirus. In both the original and validation cohorts, the classifier was reported to diagnose cytomegalovirus status with high specificity and sensitivity. When HLA alleles, especially DR and DQ, strongly co-occurred, TCR associations were difficult to assign to individual alleles. According to a later analysis, TCR association rates differed among HLA loci, with DRB1 alleles showing the most associated TCRs and HLA-C alleles showing the fewest. Specific HLA alleles were associated with 16,951 TCR beta sequences at a false discovery rate of 0.05 in a later analysis. Broadly in line with IMGT annotations, most TCR beta V segments showed up in productive rearrangements about 90% or about 30% of the time in an earlier analysis of about 500 of the donors. Some IMGT-functional V segments, including TRBV6-2 and TRBV6-3, could not be distinguished by the 87-base-pair reads and were therefore excluded. The earlier analysis of approximately 590 of the donors excluded around 17 rarely observed V segments, including chromosome 9 orphons, because counts were too low. A few of the identified cytomegalovirus-associated TCR beta chains were confirmed in vitro to be specific for cytomegalovirus antigens. In a later genetic analysis, fewer N-insertions in productive TCRs were reported among donors in an Asian-associated ancestry cluster than the roughly 640-donor mean. A cluster of highly shared sequence variants was judged likely to represent a technical artifact of the sequencing pipeline. While some public TCRs were present in many individuals, most TCR sequences turned up only very rarely across donors. According to a later analysis, parvovirus B19, influenza, CMV and Epstein-Barr virus appeared linked to several top co-occurrence clusters. It was suggested by the authors that the approach could potentially be generalized to other disease states and immunological phenotypes. The presence/absence analyses assumed that sequencing depth was roughly uniform across donors, and that assumption may not be true. A further reported finding was that TCR beta sequences accurately predicted the HLA-A and HLA-B alleles for most subjects in the first cohort.

The cohort consisted of 666 healthy bone marrow donors. At the time of sampling, every cohort member was nominally healthy, though immune exposures that went unrecorded were likely present. The donor tested CMV seropositive, placing the donor among the 290 or so seropositive members of the cohort. A peripheral blood sample was collected from each donor, and TCR beta sequencing was performed on peripheral blood mononuclear cells. Genomic DNA extraction from the blood cell samples was performed with the Qiagen DNeasy Blood Extraction Kit. From cysteine to phenylalanine, the CDR3 is 14 amino acids long. The kept DNA is CDR3 alone, 42 bases in frame from the first base. In the germline V gene (reference sequence), CDR1 corresponds to LNHDA and CDR2 to SQIVND. The trim is 5 bases for V and 7 bases for J, with a gap of 17 bases between the germline ends. Receptors were amplified or captured by the immunoSEQ multiplex PCR assay. For the multiplex PCR, a mixture combining 60 forward primers for TCR Vbeta segments and 13 reverse primers for TCR Jbeta segments was used. The CDR3 region of rearranged TCR beta genes was amplified from genomic DNA by a multiplex PCR assay. On the Illumina HiSeq System, the amplified TCR beta libraries were sequenced as 87-base-pair reads. As for the authors' bioinformatics: A later analysis tallied around 87 million unique TCR beta chains across the 600 to 700 repertoires, and around 9.9 million of those chains were shared by two or more donors. Raw reads were error-corrected and collapsed into unique sequences with a nearest-neighbor algorithm that merged closely related sequences to remove PCR and sequencing errors. To assign V, D and J gene segments, CDR3 sequences were aligned to IMGT reference sequences. For a sequence to be retained, a match of at least six nucleotides to both a V gene segment and a J gene segment was required. Rearrangements were called productive when the CDR3 lacked stop codons and stayed in frame with V and J; all others were non-productive. CDR3 was defined according to IMGT convention as the region running from the second conserved V-encoded cysteine to the conserved J-encoded phenylalanine. Sequences without an unambiguous match to a single V gene segment were excluded from the earlier analysis of approximately 600 of the donors. An earlier analysis of about 590 of the donors classified V segments as functional when productive rearrangements were above 56.7% and as segregating when the standard deviation between donors was above 5%. A statistical classification framework was developed to diagnose cytomegalovirus status using the catalog of TCR beta chain sequences. A later analysis assigned V and J genes by comparing TCR nucleotide sequences with IMGT/GENE-DB human TR gene sequences. The TCRdist pipeline was used in a later analysis to assign CDR3 sequences and most-parsimonious VDJ recombination scenarios. In a later analysis, every TCR beta chain was defined by the combination of its CDR3 amino acid sequence and its V-gene family, and reads without a unique V-gene family were dropped. As a way to deal with suspected cross-contamination and a sequencing artifact, a later analysis dropped 450 to 600 nucleotide sequences that were highly shared and had low generation probability. In a later analysis, a clonal expansion index for each public chain was calculated from normalized within-repertoire ranks of inferred template counts. Generation probabilities in a later analysis came from a VDJ recombination model fitted to out-of-frame rearrangements, and those results were checked against IGoR. A later analysis scored TCR-TCR, TCR-HLA and TCR-CMV co-occurrence with hypergeometric tests, applying a repertoire-size bias correction to TCR pairs. In a later analysis, false discovery rates were estimated by permuting HLA or CMV assignments 20 times. A later analysis grouped co-occurring TCRs with DBSCAN, adding TCRdist sequence similarity when clustering within HLA-allele-positive subsets. Repertoires with fewer than 30,000 or more than 120,000 public chains were left out of co-occurrence clustering, as were about 5 repertoires with anomalous nucleotide sharing. The clones in this table, taken by TCRdb from immuneACCESS, are in-frame only. Not every clone is retained; where verified, under half of the shortfall comes from an unresolved V gene, and the cause of the rest is unknown. V and J calls plus clone size are reproduced from that table; the DNA served to infer D and trimming. This sample comprises about 90,000 clones, 62% of them detected only once. The ten largest clones represent around 5% of the sample.

The origin of this receptor is a woman in her twenties or thirties in good health and CMV-seropositive. The chain employs TRBV19 and TRBJ1-2; 5 matching bases give a weak D call of TRBD1. Sequencing was performed on PBMCs. The base sequence is TGTGCCAGTAGTGCGGGACGTCAGCTTCGTGGCTACACCTTC. The encoded protein is CASSAGRQLRGYTF.